This TCR beta chain was recorded in a study of cytomegalovirus exposure and HLA in healthy donors. Use of 60 Vbeta and 13 Jbeta primers characterized the PCR. TCRdb's table, derived via immunoSEQ multiplex PCR, lists solely in-frame clones and lacks some. Among around 53,000 clones listed, around four fifths were seen once. Only one count was recorded for this clone. At collection, donors were nominally healthy, but unrecorded immune exposures were probable. The CDR3 has 15 amino acids. Looked up from germline, CDR1 is MNHEY and CDR2 is SVGAGI. The V segment lost 0 bases and the J segment 3 bases; nucleotides outside the gene matches: 4.

Input material: PBMCs. The V gene is TRBV6-5, the J gene TRBJ1-2, with 7 bases matching TRBD1. The receptor comes from a man aged 30 to 45 in good health and CMV-seronegative. This CDR3 reads CASSYSAQGYYGYTF. Written as DNA, the CDR3 is TGTGCCAGCAGTTACTCGGCACAGGGGTACTATGGCTACACCTTC.